The 29 T cell receptor beta chains listed next were all sequenced from one sample in a study of chemoradiotherapy in HPV16-positive cancers. TCRdb's table, derived via immunoSEQ multiplex PCR, lists solely in-frame clones and lacks some. The repertoire holds about 3,500 clones, roughly 94% seen once, with less than 4% in the top ten. This specimen was taken from a patient who underwent chemoradiotherapy. The receptors shown here come from a human donor with HPV-associated anogenital cancer.

This chain uses TRBV5-1 with TRBJ1-2; possibly TRBD1 for D (6 bases). The CDR3 runs 14 residues. Germline CDR1 reads SGHRS; CDR2 reads YFSETQ. V gave up 0 bases and J gave up 1 base, with 7 bases separating them. The CDR3 DNA reads as TGCGCCAGCAGCTTGGGACAGGATAACTATGGCTACACCTTC. Encoded protein: CASSLGQDNYGYTF.

This clone was found once. The CDR3 DNA reads TGTGCCTGGAGTGGGCAGAGATATAATTCACCCCTCCACTTT. Amino acids: CAWSGQRYNSPLHF. This chain joins TRBV30 and TRBJ1-6; no reliable D call. The germline V gene has CDR1 GTSNPN and CDR2 SVGIG (reference sequence). The CDR3 contains 14 residues. With 1 base removed from V and 4 bases from J, the gap between germline ends came to 8 bases.

The rearrangement links TRBV29-1 to TRBJ2-5, with 12 bases identical to TRBD2. The germline CDR1 and CDR2 sequences are SQVTM and ANQGSEA. The V and J ends lost 0 bases and 4 bases, in that order; junction bases with no gene match: 6. CDR3 size: 16 residues. As DNA, the CDR3 is TGCAGCGTTGAAGATCGGCTAGCGGGGGGGCTAGAGACCCAGTACTTC. Its translation: CSVEDRLAGGLETQYF.

V and J are TRBV7-2 and TRBJ2-1, with D unclear. Looked up from germline, CDR1 is SGHTA and CDR2 is FQGNSA. V lost 2 bases and J 3 bases, leaving 8 bases between the germline ends. The CDR3 is 14 residues long. CDR3 nucleotides: TGTGCCAGCAGCTTAAACCCTAGCTACAATGAGCAGTTCTTC. Its protein is CASSLNPSYNEQFF. Drawing the rest from reference TRBV7-2 and TRBJ2-1, the complete variable domain is GAGVSQSPSNKVTEKGKDVELRCDPISGHTALYWYRQSLGQGLEFLIYFQGNSAPDKSGLPSDRFSAERTGGSVSTLTIQRTQQEDSAVYLCASSLNPSYNEQFFGPGTRLTVL.

The CDR3 sequence is CASGLLSEQFF. The CDR3 DNA sequence: TGTGCCAGCGGCCTCCTAAGTGAGCAGTTCTTC. This chain joins TRBV5-8 and TRBJ2-1; D gene ambiguous. The CDR3 sequence is 11 residues long. Germline V gene sequence: CDR1 SGHTS, CDR2 YDEGEE. With 7 bases removed from V and 9 bases from J, the gap between germline ends came to 11 bases.

The V gene is TRBV15, the J gene TRBJ1-5; 8 bases are shared with TRBD1. The CDR3 covers 14 residues. Germline CDR1 reads LNHNV; CDR2 reads YYDKDF (reference sequence). V lost 2 bases, J lost 6 bases, and 3 bases stayed unmatched. The CDR3 here is CATSRPGGGQPQHF. CDR3 bases: TGTGCCACCAGCAGACCAGGGGGCGGTCAGCCCCAGCATTTT.

The chain combines TRBV19 with TRBJ2-5; D perhaps matches TRBD1 (5 bases). CDR1 LNHDA and CDR2 SQIVND come from the germline V gene (reference sequence). This CDR3 contains 16 residues. V was pared by 3 bases and J by 4 bases, with 18 bases between. CDR3 DNA sequence: TGTGCCAGTAGTATCAACCCACAGGCGAGCGCAGAGACCCAGTACTTC. Translating it yields CASSINPQASAETQYF.

Note on this clone: At one boundary the junction diverges from the germline segment, which might be a read error. This rearrangement joins TRBV19 to TRBJ1-2; D call uncertain. This CDR3 is built from 13 residues. Germline V gene data show CDR1 as LNHDA and CDR2 as SQIVND (reference sequence). In nucleotides, the CDR3 is TGTGCCAGTAGCCCACAGTCCAACTTACGGATCTCCTTC. This sequence encodes CASSPQSNLRISF.

The chain employs TRBV4-2 and TRBJ1-5; 8 positions match TRBD1. Germline CDR1 is LGHNA and CDR2 is YNFKEQ. V lost 0 bases and J lost 7; bases outside the gene matches: 8. The length of the CDR3 is 16 residues. CDR3 sequence reads: CASSQDWGQVGQPQHF. The CDR3 DNA follows: TGTGCCAGCAGCCAAGATTGGGGACAGGTTGGACAGCCCCAGCATTTT.

This clone was found once. This chain connects TRBV4-1 to TRBJ2-5; 11 nucleotides line up with TRBD2. There are 18 residues in the CDR3. The ends lost 0 bases at V and 2 bases at J; junction bases unmatched: 8. CDR1 is MGHRA, CDR2 YSYEKL, per germline. The CDR3 loop reads CASSQDPGLAGGQETQYF. CDR3 sequence (DNA): TGCGCCAGCAGCCAAGATCCAGGGCTAGCGGGGGGTCAAGAGACCCAGTACTTC.

The CDR3 loop reads CASSVGTSGYNEQFF. CDR3 bases: TGTGCCAGCAGCGTAGGGACTAGCGGCTACAATGAGCAGTTCTTC. The chain couples TRBV9 to TRBJ2-1; 10 nucleotides agree with TRBD2. The CDR3 runs to 15 residues. The germline V gene encodes CDR1 SGDLS and CDR2 YYNGEE. V lost 0 bases to trimming and J lost 3 bases; unmatched junction nucleotides: 0.

V gene TRBV19 combines with J gene TRBJ2-3; 7 bases agree with TRBD2. V trimming: 8 bases; J trimming: 1 base; junction bases outside the gene matches: 9. This CDR3 spans 15 amino acids. The V gene's germline CDR1 is LNHDA and CDR2 SQIVND (reference sequence). The CDR3 is CASSERGWGTDTQYF. The CDR3 bases are TGTGCCAGTTCCGAGCGGGGTTGGGGCACAGATACGCAGTATTTT.

The V gene is TRBV29-1, the J gene TRBJ2-5; TRBD2 matches 9 bases. The V and J ends lost 0 bases and 7 bases, in that order; junction bases with no gene match: 12. CDR3 size: 16 residues. Germline V gives CDR1 SQVTM, CDR2 ANQGSEA. CDR3 in DNA: TGCAGCGTTGAAGATCTTCAGAGCGGGGGGTTCAGGACCCAGTACTTC. Translated, it gives CSVEDLQSGGFRTQYF.

The chain uses TRBV11-2 and TRBJ2-1; 10 bases are a match to TRBD2. CDR3 length: 16 amino acids. The ends lost 0 bases at V and 9 bases at J; junction bases unmatched: 8. Germline CDR1 is SGHAT and CDR2 is FQNNGV. CDR3 nucleotides: TGTGCCAGCAGCTTAGAAGTCAGCGGGGGGGCCCCTGAGCAGTTCTTC. It specifies CASSLEVSGGAPEQFF.

The genes are TRBV5-1 and TRBJ1-2; 9 positions agree with TRBD1. The CDR3 is 14 amino acids. Per germline, CDR1 SGHRS and CDR2 YFSETQ. V shed 4 bases and J 8 bases; nucleotides not matched to a gene: 9. CDR3 bases: TGCGCCAGCAGCCGAGGACAGGGGACTGAGGGCTACACCTTC. This encodes CASSRGQGTEGYTF.

This chain links TRBV7-8 with TRBJ1-4; D not resolved. The V and J ends lost 1 base and 3 bases respectively, with 3 bases between them. This CDR3 is 13 amino acids long. Germline assignment: CDR1 SGHVS and CDR2 FQNEAQ. The CDR3 region has the DNA TGTGCCAGCAGCTTAGATCCTAATGAAAAACTGTTTTTT. Translating it yields CASSLDPNEKLFF.

The chain couples TRBV2 to TRBJ1-1; D gene unclear. Germline lookup yields CDR1 SNHLY and CDR2 FYNNEI. The CDR3 has 10 amino acids. V was shortened by 5 bases and J by 7 bases, with 5 bases between the two germline ends. Written as DNA, the CDR3 is TGTGCCAGCAGTTCTGGTGAAGCTTTCTTT. Translated, it gives CASSSGEAFF.

V is TRBV7-9 and J is TRBJ1-1; the D is unclear. The germline gives CDR1 SEHNR, CDR2 FQNEAQ (reference sequence). The CDR3 loop spans 15 amino acids. Trimming took 5 bases from V and 4 from J, leaving 17 bases between them. The CDR3 DNA reads TGTGCCAGCAGCCACAACTCCCGAAGCGGCACTGAAGCTTTCTTT. Protein product: CASSHNSRSGTEAFF.

This chain links TRBV7-6 with TRBJ1-1, with D possibly matching TRBD1 (6 bases). Germline values: CDR1 SGHVS, CDR2 FNYEAQ. The CDR3 is made up of 13 amino acids. V lost 5 bases and J 3 bases, leaving 10 bases between the germline ends. Here the CDR3 reads CASSLDSYTEAFF. For the CDR3, the DNA is TGTGCCAGCAGCCTGGACAGTTACACTGAAGCTTTCTTT. The variable domain in full, completed from reference TRBV7-6 and TRBJ1-1, reads GAGVSQSPRYKVTKRGQDVALRCDPISGHVSLYWYRQALGQGPEFLTYFNYEAQQDKSGLPNDRFSAERPEGSISTLTIQRTEQRDSAMYRCASSLDSYTEAFFGQGTRLTVV.

The V and J genes are TRBV4-1 and TRBJ1-1, with D possibly matching TRBD1 (6 bases). Per the germline V gene, CDR1 is MGHRA and CDR2 is YSYEKL. V lost 4 bases and J lost 0, with 24 bases in between. The CDR3 loop spans 19 amino acids. The CDR3 region has the DNA TGCGCCAGCAGCCTAATACAACCAAGGCAGGGGTTCTTGAACACTGAAGCTTTCTTT. Protein: CASSLIQPRQGFLNTEAFF.

This chain's CDR3 is CSVAGWDSSSSGANVLTF. In DNA form, the CDR3 reads TGCAGCGTTGCTGGATGGGACAGCTCGAGCTCTGGGGCCAACGTCCTGACTTTC. The chain employs TRBV29-1 and TRBJ2-6, with 7 bases that match TRBD1. The trim removed 4 bases at V and 0 bases at J, leaving 12 bases unmatched. The CDR3 is made up of 18 amino acids. The V gene's germline CDR1 is SQVTM and CDR2 ANQGSEA.

The V gene is TRBV4-3, the J gene TRBJ2-3, with D unclear. The CDR3 is 14 residues long. Per germline, CDR1 LGHNA and CDR2 YSLEER. Trimming shortened V by 0 bases and J by 0 bases, and 4 bases separated the two germline ends. The CDR3 DNA reads as TGCGCCAGCAGCCAAGACTACAGCACAGATACGCAGTATTTT. Amino acid sequence: CASSQDYSTDTQYF.

The chain links TRBV9 to TRBJ1-1; 7 nucleotides line up with TRBD1. With 4 bases clipped from V and 0 bases from J, the junction kept 12 bases outside the gene matches. CDR3 length: 17 amino acids. Germline CDR1 reads SGDLS; CDR2 reads YYNGEE. The CDR3 region is CASSPPGKGAMNTEAFF. CDR3 coding DNA: TGTGCCAGCAGCCCCCCGGGGAAGGGGGCGATGAACACTGAAGCTTTCTTT.

The chain uses TRBV7-2 and TRBJ1-1, with D perhaps matching TRBD1 (5 bases). Germline CDR1 reads SGHTA; CDR2 reads FQGNSA. The CDR3 totals 14 residues. V lost 6 bases, J lost 1 base, and 12 bases lay in between. DNA of the CDR3: TGTGCCAGCAGTTACGGACATACGAACACTGAAGCTTTCTTT. It translates to CASSYGHTNTEAFF.

This chain connects TRBV19 to TRBJ1-1; D uncertain. V shed 7 bases and J shed 4 bases, with 10 bases lying between them. The CDR3 length is 12 residues. Looked up from germline, CDR1 is LNHDA and CDR2 is SQIVND (reference sequence). The CDR3 sequence: CASTLLGTEAFF. The CDR3 nucleotides read TGTGCCAGTACACTCTTGGGCACTGAAGCTTTCTTT.

The CDR3 coding sequence is TGTGCCAGCAGTTTATCAGGGACAGTTCAAGAGACCCAGTACTTC. Protein: CASSLSGTVQETQYF. This chain connects TRBV28 to TRBJ2-5; 7 bases are a match to TRBD1. Germline V gene data show CDR1 as MDHEN and CDR2 as SYDVKM. The J segment lost 2 bases and the V segment lost 1 base, leaving 4 bases of the junction unmatched. There are 15 residues in the CDR3.

The V gene is TRBV30, the J gene TRBJ1-1; D gene ambiguous. V lost 5 bases and J lost 4, with 26 bases in between. CDR3 length equals 17 residues. Germline V lookup: CDR1 GTSNPN, CDR2 SVGIG (reference sequence). CDR3 protein: CAWGQRYYSGFGTEAFF. The CDR3 DNA reads TGTGCCTGGGGCCAACGTTATTATTCGGGGTTCGGCACTGAAGCTTTCTTT.

This clone has only one observation. The genes are TRBV6-4 and TRBJ2-3; possible D gene TRBD2, 5 bases. Trimming removed 3 bases at V and 6 bases at J, with 10 bases between. CDR3 length: 13 amino acids. Germline assignment: CDR1 MRHNA and CDR2 SNTAGT. The DNA for the CDR3 is TGTGCCAGCAGTGAAGAGCGGAAGGATACGCAGTATTTT. It encodes CASSEERKDTQYF.

This clone appeared a single time. This chain uses TRBV28 with TRBJ1-5; D is undetermined. Trimming removed 3 bases from V and 4 bases from J, with 10 bases in between. Germline CDR1 and CDR2: MDHEN and SYDVKM. The CDR3 covers 14 residues. In nucleotides, the CDR3 is TGTGCCAGCAGTTTGGGGTGGGGAAATCAGCCCCAGCATTTT. Protein product: CASSLGWGNQPQHF. Supplemented by reference TRBV28 and TRBJ1-5, the full variable domain reads DVKVTQSSRYLVKRTGEKVFLECVQDMDHENMFWYRQDPGLGLRLIYFSYDVKMKEKGDIPEGYSVSREKKERFSLILESASTNQTSMYLCASSLGWGNQPQHFGDGTRLSIL.